Below are 30 T cell receptor beta chains sequenced from a single sample in a study of shared clonotypes between healthy human individuals. The protocol was immunoSEQ multiplex PCR, while the TCRdb copy is restricted to in-frame clones and leaves out a portion. The sample contains around 500,000 clones, 70% to 80% of which appear only once. The sequenced material came from PBMCs. The receptors were sampled from a woman aged 35 to 49 in good health. Some clones in this sample may be carry-over from other donors' samples.

V usage is TRBV27 and J usage is TRBJ2-7; a possible D gene is TRBD2 (5 bases). The CDR3 runs to 15 residues. Germline CDR1 is MNHEY and CDR2 is SMNVEV (reference sequence). Trimming removed 0 bases from V and 5 bases from J, with 14 bases in between. The DNA of the CDR3 is TGTGCCAGCAGTTTATCCTCGGGGTACGGGGACGAGCAGTACTTC. Protein sequence: CASSLSSGYGDEQYF.

The chain links TRBV6-6 to TRBJ2-5; TRBD1 aligns across 8 bases. With V trimmed by 6 bases and J by 4 bases, 7 bases remained unmatched. This CDR3 is built from 14 residues. The V gene's germline CDR1 is MNHNY and CDR2 SVGAGI (reference sequence). This chain's CDR3 is CASRSQGAVETQYF. The CDR3 coding sequence is TGTGCCAGCAGGTCCCAGGGGGCGGTAGAGACCCAGTACTTC.

The V call is TRBV29-1, the J call TRBJ2-7, with D tentatively TRBD2 (5 bases). Per germline, CDR1 SQVTM and CDR2 ANQGSEA. The CDR3 is 11 residues long. The V gene lost 4 bases and the J gene lost 3 bases, with 7 bases spanning the gap. CDR3 region: CSVAGDYEQYF. CDR3 sequence (DNA): TGCAGCGTTGCCGGGGACTACGAGCAGTACTTC.

CDR3 DNA sequence: TGCGCCAGCAGCACCAATAGCGCGGCGGCCTACGAGCAGTACTTC. It encodes CASSTNSAAAYEQYF. This chain connects TRBV5-1 to TRBJ2-7, with D possibly TRBD2 on 5 matching bases. V was clipped by 4 bases and J by 2 bases, with 16 bases between them. The germline V gene has CDR1 SGHRS and CDR2 YFSETQ. The CDR3 has 15 residues. The entire variable domain, with the rest obtained from reference TRBV5-1 and TRBJ2-7, is as follows: KAGVTQTPRYLIKTRGQQVTLSCSPISGHRSVSWYQQTPGQGLQFLFEYFSETQRNKGNFPGRFSGRQFSNSRSEMNVSTLELGDSALYLCASSTNSAAAYEQYFGPGTRLTVT.

The V gene is TRBV5-1, the J gene TRBJ2-3, with 7 bases matching TRBD2. V lost 0 bases to trimming and J lost 4 bases; unmatched junction nucleotides: 5. The CDR3 is 15 amino acids. CDR1 SGHRS and CDR2 YFSETQ come from the germline V gene. The CDR3 spells CASSLVGGRSDTQYF. The CDR3 DNA reads TGCGCCAGCAGCTTGGTTGGCGGGAGATCAGATACGCAGTATTTT.

The V call is TRBV7-9, the J call TRBJ1-1; D ambiguous. Trimming cost V 3 bases and J 0 bases, with 5 bases left between them. The CDR3 is 13 residues long. CDR1 SEHNR and CDR2 FQNEAQ come from the germline V gene (reference sequence). The CDR3 DNA reads as TGTGCCAGCAGCTTCACAGTGAACACTGAAGCTTTCTTT. As protein: CASSFTVNTEAFF.

A single count supports this clone. The rearrangement links TRBV11-2 to TRBJ2-3, with D possibly TRBD2 on 6 matching bases. CDR3 size: 13 residues. Deletions cut 2 bases from V and 4 bases from J, with 7 bases between. CDR1 and CDR2 (germline): SGHAT, FQNNGV. The CDR3 protein is CASSLIAADTQYF. In DNA, the CDR3 is TGTGCCAGCAGCTTAATAGCGGCAGATACGCAGTATTTT.

Comment on this clone: Other nucleotide sequences from this sample produce the same CDR3. The V and J genes are TRBV6-5 and TRBJ1-1; D not certain. This CDR3 spans 13 amino acids. The V end was cut by 4 bases, the J end by 1 base, with 7 bases between. Germline V gives CDR1 MNHEY, CDR2 SVGAGI. As DNA, the CDR3 is TGTGCCAGCAGTTCGACGGCGAACACTGAAGCTTTCTTT. It specifies CASSSTANTEAFF.

J is TRBJ2-7 and V is TRBV28, with D unclear. Trimming stripped 5 bases from V and 3 bases from J, with 14 bases between. The germline gives CDR1 MDHEN, CDR2 SYDVKM. The CDR3 is made up of 14 amino acids. CDR3: CASSLQTHLYEQYF. The DNA of the CDR3 is TGTGCCAGCAGTCTACAGACTCACCTCTACGAGCAGTACTTC.

The rearrangement links TRBV5-1 to TRBJ2-5; TRBD2 aligns across 10 bases. The CDR3 runs 14 residues. Germline V CDR1 and CDR2: SGHRS, YFSETQ. J was trimmed by 6 bases and V by 4 bases; bases with no gene match: 6. The CDR3 is CASSATLAGQTQYF. The CDR3, as DNA: TGCGCCAGCAGCGCCACACTAGCGGGGCAGACCCAGTACTTC.

This rearrangement joins TRBV28 to TRBJ2-7, with D uncertain. V was pared by 3 bases and J by 6 bases, with 9 bases between. Germline V lookup: CDR1 MDHEN, CDR2 SYDVKM. This CDR3 has 12 residues. The CDR3 sequence is CASSLSWSEQYF. DNA for the CDR3: TGTGCCAGCAGTTTGAGTTGGAGCGAGCAGTACTTC.

The chain couples TRBV28 to TRBJ2-4; 10 bases line up with TRBD2. The CDR3 totals 16 residues. Germline V gives CDR1 MDHEN, CDR2 SYDVKM. Trimming cost V 4 bases and J 7 bases; bases outside gene matches: 10. This CDR3 reads CASSYPGLASGNIQYF. CDR3 bases: TGTGCCAGCAGTTACCCGGGACTAGCGTCGGGCAACATTCAGTACTTC.

This sequence joins TRBV6-1 and TRBJ2-5; D not resolved. V lost 1 base and J lost 5, with 11 bases in between. This CDR3 is 14 amino acids long. Germline V CDR1 and CDR2: MNHNS, SASEGT. The CDR3 sequence is CASSEGSVGETQYF. In nucleotides, the CDR3 is TGTGCCAGCAGTGAAGGGTCAGTTGGGGAGACCCAGTACTTC.

For this clone: At one end the junction does not follow the germline gene, possibly because of a read error. The same CDR3 is also encoded by other DNA sequences in this sample. The chain uses TRBV7-7 and TRBJ1-1, with D hard to call. The CDR3 is 13 residues long. CDR1 is SSHAT, CDR2 FNYEAQ, per germline (reference sequence). The CDR3 loop reads CASSLGRNTEAFF. For the CDR3, the DNA is TGTGCTAGCAGCTTAGGCAGGAACACTGAAGCTTTCTTT.

The chain combines TRBV6-5 with TRBJ2-1, with 8 bases that match TRBD2. The CDR3 extends over 15 amino acids. Trimming cost V 6 bases and J 8 bases; bases outside gene matches: 12. The germline V gene encodes CDR1 MNHEY and CDR2 SVGAGI. CDR3 residues: CASRKRLAGADEQFF. The CDR3, as DNA: TGTGCCAGCAGAAAGCGCCTAGCGGGTGCGGATGAGCAGTTCTTC.

The V gene is TRBV10-3, the J gene TRBJ1-4; D uncertain. This CDR3 contains 13 residues. Trimming took off 3 bases at V and 5 bases at J, with 7 bases between the two ends. In germline, CDR1 is ENHRY, CDR2 SYGVKD. CDR3 nucleotide sequence: TGTGCCATCAGTGACCTCCAAAATGAAAAACTGTTTTTT. Translating it yields CAISDLQNEKLFF.

On this clone itself: A much larger clone lies a single base off, so this may be a read error. The J gene is TRBJ2-5, the V gene TRBV28; the D is unclear. In germline, CDR1 is MDHEN, CDR2 SYDVKM. This CDR3 comprises 11 residues. V lost 4 bases, J lost 3 bases, and 3 bases lay in between. Here the CDR3 reads CASSSEETQYF. Written as DNA, the CDR3 is TGTGCCAGCAGTTCAGAAGAGACCCAGTACTTC.

This chain links TRBV11-2 with TRBJ2-1; 12 positions agree with TRBD2. The germline V gene has CDR1 SGHAT and CDR2 FQNNGV. The CDR3 has 15 residues. V dropped 5 bases and J dropped 5; count of bases not matched to a gene: 4. CDR3 nucleotides: TGTGCCAGCAGCCGACGGACTAGCGGGAACAATGAGCAGTTCTTC. This sequence encodes CASSRRTSGNNEQFF.

The rearrangement links TRBV29-1 to TRBJ2-4; the match to TRBD2 covers 7 bases. Per germline, CDR1 SQVTM and CDR2 ANQGSEA. This CDR3 contains 14 residues. V shed 4 bases, J shed 6 bases, and the junction held 9 bases outside the gene matches. For the CDR3, the DNA is TGCAGCGTTGCTTCTAGCGGTGACATAAACATTCAGTACTTC. Translated: CSVASSGDINIQYF. Full variable domain (outside the CDR3, taken from reference TRBV29-1 and TRBJ2-4): SAVISQKPSRDICQRGTSLTIQCQVDSQVTMMFWYRQQPGQSLTLIATANQGSEATYESGFVIDKFPISRPNLTFSTLTVSNMSPEDSSIYLCSVASSGDINIQYFGAGTRLSVL.

The chain uses TRBV25-1 and TRBJ2-5; no clear D. The V and J ends lost 0 bases and 0 bases respectively, with 5 bases between them. Germline V gives CDR1 MGHDK, CDR2 SYGVNS. This CDR3 region has 14 residues. CDR3 in DNA: TGTGCCAGCAGTGAATATGGAGACCAAGAGACCCAGTACTTC. This sequence encodes CASSEYGDQETQYF.

The rearrangement links TRBV14 to TRBJ1-2; tentative D call: TRBD1 (6 bases). The CDR3 runs to 14 residues. CDR1 is SGHDN and CDR2 is FVKESK in the germline V gene. V was cut by 5 bases and J by 3 bases, with 13 bases left in between. The CDR3 sequence: CASSTQGYHYGYTF. The CDR3 nucleotides read TGTGCCAGCAGCACTCAGGGGTACCACTATGGCTACACCTTC.

The chain uses TRBV11-1 and TRBJ1-2, with TRBD1 as a possible D gene (6 bases). V lost 6 bases and J lost 2, with 10 bases in between. The length of the CDR3 is 13 residues. Germline V gives CDR1 SGHAT, CDR2 FQDESV (reference sequence). The DNA of the CDR3 is TGTGCCAGCAGGACAGGCGAAAACTATGGCTACACCTTC. It codes for CASRTGENYGYTF.

This clone was observed a handful of times. The rearrangement joins TRBV28 to TRBJ2-7; D not certain. The CDR3 totals 13 residues. CDR1 and CDR2 from the germline V gene are MDHEN and SYDVKM. V dropped 2 bases and J dropped 2 bases, with 7 bases sitting between them. The CDR3 coding sequence is TGTGCCAGCAGTTTAGGGGATCCCTACGAGCAGTACTTC. Protein: CASSLGDPYEQYF.

The chain joins TRBV10-3 to TRBJ2-7, with TRBD2 matching 8 bases. This CDR3 contains 16 residues. Germline V CDR1 and CDR2: ENHRY, SYGVKD. The V segment lost 3 bases and the J segment 2 bases; nucleotides outside the gene matches: 9. The CDR3 region is CAISDPGGERTYEQYF. CDR3 nucleotides: TGTGCCATCAGTGACCCCGGGGGGGAGAGAACCTACGAGCAGTACTTC.

V is TRBV10-3 and J is TRBJ1-2; D uncertain. CDR1 and CDR2 from the germline V gene are ENHRY and SYGVKD. The CDR3 totals 14 residues. Deletions cut 3 bases from V and 4 bases from J, with 12 bases between. The chain's CDR3 is CAISDVGNSYGYTF. DNA for the CDR3: TGTGCCATCAGTGACGTGGGGAATAGCTATGGCTACACCTTC.

The chain has TRBV29-1 and TRBJ2-5; D perhaps matches TRBD1 (5 bases). The CDR3 covers 12 residues. Trimming removed 7 bases from V and 5 bases from J, with 14 bases in between. Germline V gene lookup returns CDR1 SQVTM and CDR2 ANQGSEA. The CDR3 loop reads CSAIRVGETQYF. Here the CDR3 DNA reads TGCAGCGCTATCAGGGTGGGCGAGACCCAGTACTTC.

V gene TRBV15 combines with J gene TRBJ2-7, with 13 bases lining up with TRBD2. The CDR3 is 15 amino acids. Germline CDR1 reads LNHNV; CDR2 reads YYDKDF (reference sequence). The junction had 1 base not matched to a gene; V was cut back by 4 bases and J by 1 base. The CDR3 protein is CATSMGLAGSYEQYF. As DNA, the CDR3 is TGTGCCACCAGCATGGGACTAGCGGGATCCTACGAGCAGTACTTC. Drawing the rest from reference TRBV15 and TRBJ2-7, the complete variable domain is DAMVIQNPRYQVTQFGKPVTLSCSQTLNHNVMYWYQQKSSQAPKLLFHYYDKDFNNEADTPDNFQSRRPNTSFCFLDIRSPGLGDTAMYLCATSMGLAGSYEQYFGPGTRLTVT.

The V call is TRBV6-6, the J call TRBJ2-2; D might be TRBD1 or TRBD2, each matching 5 bases. The CDR3 has 16 amino acids. V was clipped by 8 bases and J by 1 base, with 17 bases between them. Germline CDR1 MNHNY, CDR2 SVGAGI (reference sequence). The CDR3 bases are TGTGCCAGCGGGGGTACCTCTAACAGGAACACCGGGGAGCTGTTTTTT. Translated, it gives CASGGTSNRNTGELFF.

The chain couples TRBV5-1 to TRBJ1-2; D is perhaps TRBD1 (6 bases). Deletions cut 0 bases from V and 0 bases from J, with 18 bases between. CDR1 is SGHRS and CDR2 is YFSETQ in the germline V gene. This CDR3 is 18 amino acids long. The chain's CDR3 is CASSLDPTGRDSNYGYTF. CDR3 nucleotide sequence: TGCGCCAGCAGCTTGGACCCTACAGGGCGTGATTCTAACTATGGCTACACCTTC.

This clone was counted a single time. The chain uses TRBV7-2 and TRBJ2-3; D is undetermined. The CDR3 runs 15 residues. Germline V gene lookup returns CDR1 SGHTA and CDR2 FQGNSA. V lost 2 bases to trimming and J lost 2 bases, with 11 bases between them. CDR3 DNA sequence: TGTGCCAGCAGCTTAAGGGTGCGGATCACAGATACGCAGTATTTT. It translates to CASSLRVRITDTQYF.